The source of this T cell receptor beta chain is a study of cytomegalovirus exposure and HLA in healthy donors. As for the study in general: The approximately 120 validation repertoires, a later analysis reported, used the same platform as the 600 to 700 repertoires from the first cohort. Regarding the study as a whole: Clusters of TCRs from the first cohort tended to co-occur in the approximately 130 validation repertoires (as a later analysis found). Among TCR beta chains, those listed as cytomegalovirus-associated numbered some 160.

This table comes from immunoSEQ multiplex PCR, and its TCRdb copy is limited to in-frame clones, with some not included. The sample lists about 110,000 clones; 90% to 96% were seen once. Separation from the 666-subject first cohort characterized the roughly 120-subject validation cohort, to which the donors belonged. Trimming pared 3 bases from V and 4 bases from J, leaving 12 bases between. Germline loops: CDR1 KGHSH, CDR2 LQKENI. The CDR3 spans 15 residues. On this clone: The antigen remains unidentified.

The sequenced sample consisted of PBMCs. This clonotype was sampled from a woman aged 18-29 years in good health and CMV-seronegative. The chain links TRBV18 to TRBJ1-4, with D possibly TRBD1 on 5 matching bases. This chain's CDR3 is CASSPGRGLNEKLFF. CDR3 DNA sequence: TGTGCCAGCTCACCGGGTAGGGGCCTTAATGAAAAACTGTTTTTT.